Listed here are 30 T cell receptor beta chains from one sample, sequenced in a study of blood T cell repertoires in COVID-19. Profiling relied on immunoSEQ multiplex PCR, and the TCRdb table lists in-frame clones only, not all of them. The sample lists 55,000 to 95,000 clones; 70% to 85% were seen once. The sample taken for sequencing was peripheral blood. The receptors were sampled from an older woman with acute or convalescent COVID-19.

The chain uses TRBV27 and TRBJ2-2; unclear D gene. The germline V and J ends were trimmed by 6 bases and 4 bases, with 3 bases remaining between them. The CDR3 sequence is 11 residues long. Germline CDR1 and CDR2: MNHEY and SMNVEV (reference sequence). CDR3 DNA: TGTGCCAGCAGCAGCACCGGGGAGCTGTTTTTT. Translation gives CASSSTGELFF.

This clone was recorded once. The chain is built from TRBV7-8 and TRBJ1-1; 8 positions agree with TRBD1. V gave up 5 bases and J gave up 5 bases; unmatched junction bases: 10. The germline gives CDR1 SGHVS, CDR2 FQNEAQ. The CDR3 length is 15 residues. For the CDR3, the DNA is TGTGCCAGCAGCCCCTGGACAGGGAGCTGGACTGAAGCTTTCTTT. It encodes CASSPWTGSWTEAFF.

By proportion, this clone is medium-sized. Germline and junction disagree at one end, which may indicate a read error. The gene calls are TRBV29-1 and TRBJ2-1, with 8 bases identical to TRBD1. The V gene's germline CDR1 is SQVTM and CDR2 ANQGSEA. The CDR3 is 12 residues long. This CDR3 reads CSVGIPSGQALF. In DNA, the CDR3 is TGCAGCGTTGGGATTCCATCGGGACAGGCTCTCTTC.

In its sample, this clone was seen once. V is TRBV30 and J is TRBJ2-5, with D possibly TRBD1 on 5 matching bases. This CDR3 has 14 amino acids. V was clipped by 0 bases and J by 3 bases, with 11 bases between them. From germline, CDR1 is GTSNPN and CDR2 SVGIG (reference sequence). DNA for the CDR3: TGTGCCTGGAGTGTACTGGGCAGGGAAGAGACCCAGTACTTC. As protein: CAWSVLGREETQYF.

This clone has a single count. The V call is TRBV12-3 or TRBV12-4, the J call TRBJ2-2; no clear D gene. This CDR3 comprises 13 residues. With 6 bases removed from V and 2 bases from J, the gap between germline ends came to 7 bases. The CDR3 region has the DNA TGTGCCAGCAGGACTGGAAACACCGGGGAGCTGTTTTTT. Its protein product is CASRTGNTGELFF.

J is TRBJ1-2 and V is TRBV15, with D unresolved. This CDR3 spans 13 amino acids. Germline V gives CDR1 LNHNV, CDR2 YYDKDF (reference sequence). Trimming took off 0 bases at V and 6 bases at J, with 8 bases between the two ends. The CDR3 DNA follows: TGTGCCACCAGCAGAGATAGGCGGGATGGCTACACCTTC. Translating gives CATSRDRRDGYTF.

The chain has TRBV19 and TRBJ1-2, with a tentative D call TRBD1 (5 bases). Per germline, CDR1 LNHDA and CDR2 SQIVND (reference sequence). The CDR3 sequence is 13 residues long. V shed 5 bases and J shed 3 bases, with 10 bases lying between them. CDR3 in amino acids: CASSVREDYGYTF. The CDR3 DNA reads TGTGCCAGTAGTGTCAGGGAGGACTATGGCTACACCTTC.

This clone appeared a single time. The rearrangement uses TRBV28 and TRBJ1-2; D gene ambiguous. The CDR3 extends over 11 amino acids. The V and J ends lost 6 bases and 7 bases respectively, with 9 bases between them. Germline V gene sequence: CDR1 MDHEN, CDR2 SYDVKM. The CDR3 region is CASRRESGYTF. DNA of the CDR3: TGTGCCAGCAGGAGGGAATCTGGCTACACCTTC.

On this clone: It is likely a read error, because the conserved phenylalanine at the end of the CDR3 is missing. Because the CDR3's place on the DNA is in doubt, the DNA is left out and the CDR3 is given as listed by TCRdb. The CDR3 region is CASSKKHRG. The chain combines TRBV21-1 with TRBJ2-7; the tabulated D call, TRBD2, remains unverified against the DNA. TRBV21-1 is recorded as a pseudogene. The CDR3 contains 9 residues when both ends are counted.

This clone was found a few times. CDR3 in DNA: TGTGCCAGCAGTGGGATCTCAGGCGGCAATCAGCCCCAGCATTTT. Translating gives CASSGISGGNQPQHF. The gene calls are TRBV2 and TRBJ1-5; D gene unclear. The CDR3 has 15 residues. Trimming stripped 4 bases from V and 2 bases from J, with 12 bases between. Germline lookup yields CDR1 SNHLY and CDR2 FYNNEI.

The rearrangement joins TRBV6-5 to TRBJ1-5, with D perhaps TRBD1 (5 bases). V was pared by 6 bases and J by 4 bases, with 10 bases between. Germline-derived CDR1 and CDR2 are MNHEY and SVGAGI. This CDR3 region has 13 residues. CDR3 DNA sequence: TGTGCCAGCAGCGTCAGGGCAAATCAGCCCCAGCATTTT. This codes for CASSVRANQPQHF.

The chain is built from TRBV28 and TRBJ2-5, with 9 bases identical to TRBD1. V was clipped by 5 bases and J by 5 bases; unmatched bases: 9. Per the germline V gene, CDR1 is MDHEN and CDR2 is SYDVKM. The CDR3 is 15 amino acids. CDR3 sequence (DNA): TGTGCCAGCAGTCTACCGACAGGGGGTGGTGAGACCCAGTACTTC. Encoded protein: CASSLPTGGGETQYF.

This clone has just a few counts. The J gene is TRBJ2-5, the V gene TRBV5-1, with 9 bases fitting TRBD2. The ends lost 3 bases at V and 5 bases at J; junction bases unmatched: 11. CDR3 size: 16 residues. Germline lookup yields CDR1 SGHRS and CDR2 YFSETQ. The CDR3 DNA reads TGCGCCAGCAGCTGGACCGGGACTAGCAGGGGGGAGACCCAGTACTTC. It is translated as CASSWTGTSRGETQYF. Drawing the rest from reference TRBV5-1 and TRBJ2-5, the complete variable domain is KAGVTQTPRYLIKTRGQQVTLSCSPISGHRSVSWYQQTPGQGLQFLFEYFSETQRNKGNFPGRFSGRQFSNSRSEMNVSTLELGDSALYLCASSWTGTSRGETQYFGPGTRLLVL.

The chain recombines TRBV6-5 with TRBJ1-2, with D unclear. The germline V and J ends were trimmed by 1 base and 2 bases, with 5 bases remaining between them. The CDR3 has 13 amino acids. Germline V CDR1 and CDR2: MNHEY, SVGAGI. CDR3 in amino acids: CASSYWQNYGYTF. The CDR3 coding sequence is TGTGCCAGCAGTTACTGGCAGAACTATGGCTACACCTTC.

The gene calls are TRBV28 and TRBJ1-6, with 7 bases aligning to TRBD1. In germline, CDR1 is MDHEN, CDR2 SYDVKM. CDR3 length equals 14 residues. Unmatched junction bases numbered 5, after V lost 6 bases and J lost 6 bases. For the CDR3, the DNA is TGTGCCAGCAGGATTGACAGGGTTAATTCACCCCTCCACTTT. Residues: CASRIDRVNSPLHF.

This sequence joins TRBV15 and TRBJ2-3; 14 bases map to TRBD2. Trimming took 2 bases from V and 4 from J; bases not matched to a gene: 8. The CDR3 loop spans 18 amino acids. The germline CDR1 and CDR2 sequences are LNHNV and YYDKDF (reference sequence). The CDR3 nucleotides are TGTGCCACCAGCAGACGCCCGGGACTAGCGGGAGTCTCAGATACGCAGTATTTT. Residues: CATSRRPGLAGVSDTQYF.

This clone occurred many times. The J gene is TRBJ1-1, the V gene TRBV6-1; D gene ambiguous. CDR3 length: 14 amino acids. The V and J ends lost 1 base and 1 base respectively, with 7 bases between them. Germline V gene lookup returns CDR1 MNHNS and CDR2 SASEGT. CDR3 bases: TGTGCCAGCAGTGAAGGAACACCGAACACTGAAGCTTTCTTT. Its protein product is CASSEGTPNTEAFF.

The rearrangement uses TRBV9 and TRBJ2-1; TRBD2 matches at 13 bases. Per germline, CDR1 SGDLS and CDR2 YYNGEE. The CDR3 runs to 18 residues. V shed 4 bases, J shed 0 bases, and the junction held 7 bases outside the gene matches. CDR3 sequence: CASSPGTSGVSSYNEQFF. For the CDR3, the DNA is TGTGCCAGCAGCCCCGGGACTAGCGGGGTGAGCTCCTACAATGAGCAGTTCTTC.

In nucleotides, the CDR3 is TGTGCCAGCAGCCGAATAGCGGGGGGGCGGACAAATGAGCAGTTCTTC. This gives the protein CASSRIAGGRTNEQFF. The V gene is TRBV3-1 (or the pseudogene TRBV3-2), the J gene TRBJ2-1; 11 positions agree with TRBD2. From germline, CDR1 is LGHDT and CDR2 YNNKEL (reference sequence). With V trimmed by 4 bases and J by 7 bases, 9 bases remained unmatched. The CDR3 is 16 residues long.

V and J are TRBV30 and TRBJ1-5, with no clear D. The germline V gene has CDR1 GTSNPN and CDR2 SVGIG (reference sequence). The V end lost 0 bases, the J end lost 1 base, and 10 bases lay between the germline ends. The CDR3 spans 15 residues. This chain's CDR3 is CAWSVQGRSNQPQHF. The CDR3 DNA sequence: TGTGCCTGGAGTGTACAAGGCAGGAGCAATCAGCCCCAGCATTTT.

This chain uses TRBV24-1 with TRBJ2-5; 14 bases are a match to TRBD2. The CDR3 has 15 amino acids. Germline V gene sequence: CDR1 KGHDR, CDR2 SFDVKD. V shed 6 bases, J shed 5 bases, and the junction held 4 bases outside the gene matches. CDR3 bases: TGTGCCACCAGTATAAGGACTAGCGGGGGGGAGACCCAGTACTTC. Its translation is CATSIRTSGGETQYF.

The V call is TRBV4-1, the J call TRBJ2-1; D remains unclear. Germline V gives CDR1 MGHRA, CDR2 YSYEKL. Trimming took 1 base from V and 4 from J, leaving 14 bases between them. The length of the CDR3 is 16 residues. The CDR3 loop reads CASSQVTRSLYNEQFF. The CDR3, as DNA: TGCGCCAGCAGCCAAGTCACCCGGTCTTTATACAATGAGCAGTTCTTC.

The CDR3, as DNA: TGTGCCAGCAGCTCCCCAGCGGGGGGGCACTACGAGCAGTACTTC. Encoded protein: CASSSPAGGHYEQYF. The chain employs TRBV7-2 and TRBJ2-7; TRBD2 matches 10 bases. This CDR3 is 15 amino acids long. CDR1 is SGHTA and CDR2 is FQGNSA in the germline V gene. The V segment lost 4 bases and the J segment 3 bases; nucleotides outside the gene matches: 6.

The V and J genes are TRBV6-5 and TRBJ1-1, with D perhaps TRBD1 (5 bases). Trimming shortened V by 5 bases and J by 7 bases, and 20 bases separated the two germline ends. CDR1 and CDR2 from the germline V gene are MNHEY and SVGAGI. This CDR3 has 15 amino acids. The CDR3 region is CASSTPIGVSGEAFF. In nucleotides, the CDR3 is TGTGCCAGCAGTACCCCTATAGGGGTCTCCGGTGAAGCTTTCTTT.

The chain carries TRBV5-1 and TRBJ2-5; TRBD2 might be the D (6 bases). The germline V and J ends were trimmed by 1 base and 7 bases, with 17 bases remaining between them. The V gene's germline CDR1 is SGHRS and CDR2 YFSETQ. The CDR3 length is 15 residues. CDR3 sequence (DNA): TGCGCCAGCAGCTTGTCATTACAACTAGCAGGGACCCAGTACTTC. Its translation is CASSLSLQLAGTQYF.

This clone was picked up a small number of times. The V and J genes are TRBV5-1 and TRBJ2-3; TRBD1 agrees at 7 bases. Germline trimming cut 0 bases from V and 0 bases from J; bases unmatched to any gene: 7. Germline CDR1 is SGHRS and CDR2 is YFSETQ. The CDR3 runs 17 residues. CDR3 coding DNA: TGCGCCAGCAGCTTGGTGGCAGGGGGTTCTAGCACAGATACGCAGTATTTT. This gives the protein CASSLVAGGSSTDTQYF.

The chain joins TRBV30 to TRBJ1-5, with D possibly matching TRBD1 (5 bases). The CDR3 extends over 17 amino acids. The V end was cut by 1 base, the J end by 2 bases, with 18 bases between. Germline-derived CDR1 and CDR2 are GTSNPN and SVGIG (reference sequence). CDR3 loop: CAWSAGTFMGGNQPQHF. The DNA for the CDR3 is TGTGCCTGGAGTGCGGGGACTTTTATGGGCGGCAATCAGCCCCAGCATTTT.

This sequence joins TRBV28 and TRBJ2-7; D is perhaps TRBD1 (5 bases). There are 15 residues in the CDR3. The germline CDR1 and CDR2 sequences are MDHEN and SYDVKM. V was cut by 6 bases and J by 4 bases, with 19 bases left in between. The CDR3 region has the DNA TGTGCCAGCAGAACGTCTAGGGGTCTCGGGTACGAGCAGTACTTC. Protein product: CASRTSRGLGYEQYF.

This chain connects TRBV5-1 to TRBJ2-1, with D possibly matching TRBD2 (6 bases). This CDR3 has 14 residues. Germline lookup yields CDR1 SGHRS and CDR2 YFSETQ. Between the trimmed V and J ends, which lost 4 bases and 8 bases, there was a span of 16 bases. For the CDR3, the DNA is TGCGCCAGCAGCCGGGACTCTACCGCCGATGAGCAGTTCTTC. Protein product: CASSRDSTADEQFF.

This rearrangement joins TRBV7-8 to TRBJ1-3; 7 nucleotides agree with TRBD1. This CDR3 has 14 residues. CDR1 is SGHVS, CDR2 FQNEAQ, per germline. The V gene end was trimmed by 4 bases and the J gene end by 8 bases; junction bases not matched to a gene: 8. The CDR3 bases are TGTGCCAGCAGCTCCCACAGGGGTGAGGACACCATATATTTT. This sequence encodes CASSSHRGEDTIYF.